Presented here are 26 T cell receptor beta chains from one specimen sequenced in a study of early T cells in non-severe SARS-CoV-2 infection. TCRdb recomputed calls from the 5' RACE reads with MiXCR, one row per CDR3 protein. The sample contains tens of thousands of distinct CDR3 sequences, over 9% of which appear only once. Material: whole blood. The receptors were sampled from an adult who was a healthcare worker with PCR-confirmed SARS-CoV-2 infection or an uninfected control (not recorded which).

The table lists this clonotype with a few counts. V and J are TRBV5-1 and TRBJ2-3; the D gene is possibly TRBD2 (5 bases). In germline, CDR1 is SGHRS, CDR2 YFSETQ. Trimming stripped 5 bases from V and 4 bases from J, with 14 bases between. The CDR3 extends over 14 amino acids. This chain's CDR3 is CASSPSGGSDTQYF. In DNA form, the CDR3 reads TGCGCCAGCAGTCCCTCTGGAGGATCAGATACGCAGTATTTT.

The J gene is TRBJ2-7, the V gene TRBV7-9; 12 bases are a match to TRBD2. CDR1 is SEHNR, CDR2 FQNEAQ, per germline (reference sequence). CDR3 length: 15 amino acids. Trimming at V came to 5 bases and at J to 6 bases, leaving 8 bases not matched to a gene. CDR3 DNA sequence: TGTGCCAGCAGCGCAGGACTAGCGGGATCTCTCGAGCAGTACTTC. Translation: CASSAGLAGSLEQYF.

This clonotype was detected ten times or more. The chain is built from TRBV2 and TRBJ2-2; TRBD2 matches at 8 bases. V shed 8 bases, J shed 5 bases, and the junction held 7 bases outside the gene matches. Per the germline V gene, CDR1 is SNHLY and CDR2 is FYNNEI. This CDR3 is 14 amino acids long. The CDR3 region is CASGSGSRTGELFF. As DNA, the CDR3 is TGTGCCAGCGGAAGCGGGAGTAGAACCGGGGAGCTGTTTTTT.

A word on this clonotype: Possible read error: a much larger clone is one base away. This CDR3 reads CAISDQGYEQCF. The CDR3 DNA follows: TGTGCCATCAGTGATCAGGGGTACGAGCAGTGCTTC. This chain connects TRBV10-3 to TRBJ2-7, with a tentative D call TRBD1 (6 bases). The CDR3 has 12 amino acids. Looked up from germline, CDR1 is ENHRY and CDR2 is SYGVKD.

CDR3 coding DNA: TGTGCCAGCAGCTTATATGGGACAGGGGTCCAAGAGACCCAGTACTTC. This sequence encodes CASSLYGTGVQETQYF. This chain uses TRBV7-2 with TRBJ2-5; TRBD1 aligns across 10 bases. The CDR3 totals 16 residues. The germline CDR1 and CDR2 sequences are SGHTA and FQGNSA. V gave up 2 bases and J gave up 1 base; unmatched junction bases: 4.

This clonotype was detected ten times or more. The chain joins TRBV5-1 to TRBJ2-5, with D perhaps matching TRBD2 (5 bases). Germline V lookup: CDR1 SGHRS, CDR2 YFSETQ. The V gene lost 1 base and the J gene lost 5 bases, with 12 bases spanning the gap. The CDR3 has 14 residues. The CDR3 DNA reads as TGCGCCAGCAGCTTGTCTAGAAGGGAGGAGACCCAGTACTTC. Translation gives CASSLSRREETQYF.

This clonotype was seen ten or more times. This sequence joins TRBV5-1 and TRBJ2-3, with 7 bases identical to TRBD1. Trimming cost V 4 bases and J 4 bases; bases outside gene matches: 9. This CDR3 has 15 residues. Germline V lookup: CDR1 SGHRS, CDR2 YFSETQ. The CDR3 region has the DNA TGCGCCAGCAGCCAAGGACAGGATTCACCAGATACGCAGTATTTT. This encodes CASSQGQDSPDTQYF.

This clonotype was counted many times. The gene calls are TRBV20-1 and TRBJ1-1; D remains ambiguous. The V end was cut by 4 bases, the J end by 0 bases, with 12 bases between. The CDR3 spans 14 residues. The V gene's germline CDR1 is DFQATT and CDR2 SNEGSKA (reference sequence). The CDR3 region is CSANARLMNTEAFF. CDR3 coding DNA: TGCAGTGCTAATGCCCGGCTCATGAACACTGAAGCTTTCTTT.

This clonotype occurred a few times. The rearrangement links TRBV29-1 to TRBJ2-7; D is ambiguous. The CDR3 runs 13 residues. Germline V CDR1 and CDR2: SQVTM, ANQGSEA. V shed 6 bases and J shed 5 bases, with 17 bases lying between them. The chain's CDR3 is CSVTNDHINEQYF. CDR3 coding DNA: TGCAGCGTCACCAACGACCATATCAACGAGCAGTACTTC.

This clonotype has more than one count but fewer than ten. This chain joins TRBV2 and TRBJ2-7; D gene ambiguous. This CDR3 has 14 amino acids. From germline, CDR1 is SNHLY and CDR2 FYNNEI. Trimming took 6 bases from V and 3 from J, leaving 15 bases between them. CDR3: CASSDRAVNYEQYF. Here the CDR3 DNA reads TGTGCCAGCAGCGATCGGGCGGTAAACTACGAGCAGTACTTC.

The J gene is TRBJ1-2, the V gene TRBV7-2; no definite D call. CDR1 is SGHTA and CDR2 is FQGNSA in the germline V gene. CDR3 length equals 14 residues. The CDR3 DNA reads as TGTGTCAGTTCACCGGGAGCTTTGAACTATGGCTACACCTTC. Translation gives CVSSPGALNYGYTF.

The V gene is TRBV3-1, the J gene TRBJ2-7; 7 nucleotides match TRBD2. With 0 bases clipped from V and 6 bases from J, the junction kept 5 bases outside the gene matches. This CDR3 spans 14 amino acids. CDR1 is LGHDT, CDR2 YNNKEL, per germline (reference sequence). The CDR3 region is CASSQDTGRSEQYF. The DNA for the CDR3 is TGTGCCAGCAGCCAAGACACCGGGAGGAGCGAGCAGTACTTC.

The chain couples TRBV6-2 or TRBV6-3 to TRBJ2-7; 10 bases are a match to TRBD2. V shed 6 bases, J shed 2 bases, and the junction held 7 bases outside the gene matches. The CDR3 is 15 amino acids. From germline, CDR1 is MNHEY and CDR2 SVGEGT. Here the CDR3 reads CASSPSSGRTYEQYF. The CDR3 DNA follows: TGTGCCAGCAGCCCCAGTAGCGGGAGGACCTACGAGCAGTACTTC.

This clonotype was counted a few times. The chain carries TRBV4-3 and TRBJ2-3; 7 bases agree with TRBD2. The germline CDR1 and CDR2 sequences are LGHNA and YSLEER. The CDR3 contains 15 residues. The junction had 3 bases not matched to a gene; V was cut back by 2 bases and J by 1 base. The DNA for the CDR3 is TGCGCCAGCAGCCAACCTAGCGGTGGCACAGATACGCAGTATTTT. Translated, it gives CASSQPSGGTDTQYF.

CDR3 nucleotides: TGTGCCAGCACCCAGGGGGACAGGGAGAACACTGAAGCTTTCTTT. Its protein product is CASTQGDRENTEAFF. V usage is TRBV12-3 or TRBV12-4 and J usage is TRBJ1-1; 9 nucleotides line up with TRBD1. The CDR3 consists of 15 residues. The V segment lost 7 bases and the J segment 1 base; nucleotides outside the gene matches: 7.

The chain links TRBV24-1 to TRBJ2-1, with 8 bases matching TRBD2. The V gene end was trimmed by 4 bases and the J gene end by 2 bases; junction bases not matched to a gene: 6. This CDR3 is built from 16 residues. Germline values: CDR1 KGHDR, CDR2 SFDVKD. The CDR3 reads CATSDASGGAYNEQFF. The CDR3 DNA is TGTGCCACCAGTGACGCAAGCGGGGGAGCCTACAATGAGCAGTTCTTC.

On this clonotype itself: One end of the junction varies from germline; a read error may be responsible. V is TRBV7-7 and J is TRBJ2-7; D unclear. The CDR3 is 13 residues long. The germline V gene has CDR1 SSHAT and CDR2 FNYEAQ (reference sequence). CDR3 in amino acids: CASSRIPEGEQYF. The CDR3 region has the DNA TGTGCTAGCAGCCGGATCCCGGAAGGCGAGCAGTACTTC.

Ten or more counts support this clonotype. The genes are TRBV7-9 and TRBJ1-4; D is uncertain. Deletions cut 1 base from V and 4 bases from J, with 7 bases between. The CDR3 runs 14 residues. Germline values: CDR1 SEHNR, CDR2 FQNEAQ (reference sequence). The DNA for the CDR3 is TGTGCCAGCAGCTTAGGACGGGGTAATGAAAAACTGTTTTTT. Residues: CASSLGRGNEKLFF.

The DNA of the CDR3 is TGCAGTGCCCCACCCGGGACCGCAGACTTTGGCTACACCTTC. Its protein product is CSAPPGTADFGYTF. The genes are TRBV20-1 and TRBJ1-2; D is possibly TRBD1 (5 bases). CDR1 is DFQATT and CDR2 is SNEGSKA in the germline V gene (reference sequence). This CDR3 is 14 amino acids long. V lost 6 bases and J lost 7, with 21 bases in between.

This clonotype has more than one count but fewer than ten. The V gene is TRBV2, the J gene TRBJ2-7; D is ambiguous. Germline CDR1 SNHLY, CDR2 FYNNEI. The V end lost 4 bases, the J end lost 7 bases, and 14 bases lay between the germline ends. This CDR3 is built from 13 residues. CDR3 region: CASSVRLRWEQYF. In nucleotides, the CDR3 is TGTGCCAGCAGTGTTCGACTGAGGTGGGAGCAGTACTTC.

This clonotype came up a few times. The CDR3 DNA follows: TGTGCCAGCAGGGGGGGCTCCTACGAGCAGTACTTC. It translates to CASRGGSYEQYF. The rearrangement joins TRBV2 to TRBJ2-7; weak D call: TRBD2 (6 bases). Trimming took 6 bases from V and 0 from J, leaving 6 bases between them. The CDR3 extends over 12 amino acids. Germline assignment: CDR1 SNHLY and CDR2 FYNNEI.

The V call is TRBV12-3 or TRBV12-4, the J call TRBJ2-2; 14 bases are shared with TRBD2. The J segment lost 0 bases and the V segment lost 3 bases, leaving 3 bases of the junction unmatched. CDR3 length equals 18 residues. The CDR3 DNA is TGTGCCAGCAGTTTCGGACTAGCGGGAGGTGCGAACACCGGGGAGCTGTTTTTT. This gives the protein CASSFGLAGGANTGELFF.

V is TRBV9 and J is TRBJ2-1, with 7 bases identical to TRBD2. CDR1 and CDR2 from the germline V gene are SGDLS and YYNGEE. With 3 bases clipped from V and 5 bases from J, the junction kept 5 bases outside the gene matches. This CDR3 contains 14 residues. CDR3 sequence reads: CASSAGTTNNEQFF. CDR3 nucleotide sequence: TGTGCCAGCAGCGCCGGGACTACGAACAATGAGCAGTTCTTC.

The V gene is TRBV27, the J gene TRBJ1-4; 9 nucleotides line up with TRBD1. The germline V gene encodes CDR1 MNHEY and CDR2 SMNVEV (reference sequence). J gave up 7 bases and V 4 bases, and 13 bases lay outside the gene matches. The CDR3 has 17 residues. The CDR3 loop is CASSSKYRGPILEKLFF. The CDR3 nucleotides read TGTGCCAGCAGTTCCAAATACAGGGGGCCGATCCTTGAAAAACTGTTTTTT.

As to this clonotype: The junction differs from germline at one of its ends, possibly a read error. The chain combines TRBV12-3 or TRBV12-4 with TRBJ1-5, with D possibly matching TRBD1 (5 bases). The CDR3 covers 14 residues. The CDR3 sequence: CASSLARGNQSQHF. CDR3 DNA: TGTGCCAGCAGTTTAGCGCGGGGCAATCAGTCCCAGCATTTT.

As regards this clonotype: This may arise from a read error, as a much more abundant clone is one base away. Because the CDR3 is missing its conserved closing phenylalanine or tryptophan, this is likely a read error. The CDR3 region has the DNA TGTGCCAGCAGTTCGGGGGTTGTGTACAATGAGCAGTTCTCC. It translates to CASSSGVVYNEQFS. V and J are TRBV27 and TRBJ2-1; the D gene is possibly TRBD2 (6 bases). Per germline, CDR1 MNHEY and CDR2 SMNVEV (reference sequence). The CDR3 totals 14 residues. V was cut by 4 bases and J by 4 bases, with 11 bases left in between.